This T cell receptor (beta chain) was captured by sequencing in a study of T cell responses to AZD1222 COVID-19 vaccine. V gave up 3 bases and J gave up 5 bases, with 10 bases separating them. CDR3 length equals 14 residues. Germline V CDR1 and CDR2: KGHSH, LQKENI. The data were produced by immunoSEQ multiplex PCR, yet TCRdb's version contains in-frame clones alone and is incomplete. The sample contains about 170,000 clones, approximately 93% of which appear only once. Study-wide findings and caveats: Reports say nearly half of spike-specific TCRs go after unmutated variant regions. White British donors predominated, females outnumbered males, and clonal diversity was possibly underestimated. Sampling captured repertoires only after the peak T cell response.

About this clone: Its cognate antigen is unknown.

Source: peripheral blood, taken on day 0 of AZD1222 vaccination. The gene calls are TRBV18 and TRBJ1-4; D not resolved. The receptor's source is an adult in good health. The CDR3 DNA is TGTGCCAGCTCACCGTTGAACGGGAATGAAAAACTGTTTTTT. Its translation is CASSPLNGNEKLFF.